Presented here are 25 T cell receptor beta chains from one specimen sequenced in a study of Ad26.COV2.S vaccination and SARS-CoV-2 variants. Treatment here: roughly 20 received Ad26.COV2.S at low or high dose, single or two shots; several received placebo; per-sample allocation not given. Samples analyzed were those drawn on day 63 after the first vaccine or placebo injection. Clones were sequenced by immunoSEQ multiplex PCR, and TCRdb holds only the in-frame ones, with some missing. The sample has roughly 390,000 clones, about 88% seen once. Here the sequenced sample was peripheral blood, taken in a trial of Ad26.COV2.S vaccine versus placebo. The source is a person between 18 and 60 years old who received the Ad26.COV2.S COVID-19 vaccine or a placebo.

This clone came up once. V gene TRBV5-1 combines with J gene TRBJ2-1; the match to TRBD1 covers 9 bases. V gave up 0 bases and J gave up 0 bases; unmatched junction bases: 4. Per germline, CDR1 SGHRS and CDR2 YFSETQ. There are 17 residues in the CDR3. This CDR3 reads CASSLVLTGGSYNEQFF. The CDR3, as DNA: TGCGCCAGCAGCTTGGTTCTGACAGGGGGCTCCTACAATGAGCAGTTCTTC.

The chain has TRBV5-8 and TRBJ2-1; 7 nucleotides line up with TRBD1. V shed 4 bases, J shed 0 bases, and the junction held 4 bases outside the gene matches. This CDR3 has 15 amino acids. Germline V lookup: CDR1 SGHTS, CDR2 YDEGEE. In DNA form, the CDR3 reads TGTGCCAGCAGCCTCGGGACAGACTCCTACAATGAGCAGTTCTTC. Encoded protein: CASSLGTDSYNEQFF. Full variable domain (remainder filled in from reference TRBV5-8 and TRBJ2-1): EAGVTQSPTHLIKTRGQQATLRCSPISGHTSVYWYQQALGLGLQFLLWYDEGEERNRGNFPPRFSGRQFPNYSSELNVNALELEDSALYLCASSLGTDSYNEQFFGPGTRLTVL.

The chain joins TRBV29-1 to TRBJ1-2; possibly TRBD1 for D (6 bases). This CDR3 is built from 14 residues. Trimming removed 4 bases from V and 6 bases from J, with 18 bases in between. Per the germline V gene, CDR1 is SQVTM and CDR2 is ANQGSEA. The CDR3 DNA reads TGCAGCGTTGCCCTAGGGGGAAACGGGAATGGCTACACCTTC. Its translation is CSVALGGNGNGYTF.

This sequence joins TRBV7-8 and TRBJ2-3; D may be TRBD2 (5 bases). V shed 5 bases and J shed 3 bases, with 12 bases lying between them. The CDR3 contains 14 residues. CDR1 SGHVS and CDR2 FQNEAQ come from the germline V gene. The CDR3 nucleotides are TGTGCCAGCAGCCCCCTAGGACTTACAGATACGCAGTATTTT. This translates into CASSPLGLTDTQYF.

This clone was seen repeatedly, ten times or more. The sample has other DNA sequences that encode this CDR3 too. CDR3 sequence reads: CAIRSVNTEAFF. Written as DNA, the CDR3 is TGTGCCATCAGATCCGTGAACACTGAAGCTTTCTTT. The chain has TRBV10-3 and TRBJ1-1; D is undetermined. There are 12 residues in the CDR3. V was trimmed by 6 bases and J by 0 bases, leaving 5 bases between them. CDR1 and CDR2 from the germline V gene are ENHRY and SYGVKD.

CDR3 loop: CASTHPDGDTQYF. The CDR3 nucleotides are TGTGCCAGCACCCACCCGGACGGAGATACGCAGTATTTT. The chain carries TRBV7-2 and TRBJ2-3; D is undetermined. The CDR3 loop spans 13 amino acids. Looked up from germline, CDR1 is SGHTA and CDR2 is FQGNSA. Trimming stripped 7 bases from V and 5 bases from J, with 13 bases between.

This clone has just one count. Additional DNA sequences in this sample encode the identical CDR3. This chain connects TRBV7-9 to TRBJ2-3; no firm D call. Trimming shortened V by 1 base and J by 2 bases, and 7 bases separated the two germline ends. In germline, CDR1 is SEHNR, CDR2 FQNEAQ (reference sequence). The CDR3 has 14 residues. CDR3 loop: CASSLGRNTDTQYF. The CDR3 nucleotides are TGTGCCAGCAGCTTAGGGAGAAACACAGATACGCAGTATTTT. The variable domain in full, completed from reference TRBV7-9 and TRBJ2-3, reads DTGVSQNPRHKITKRGQNVTFRCDPISEHNRLYWYRQTLGQGPEFLTYFQNEAQLEKSRLLSDRFSAERPKGSFSTLEIQRTEQGDSAMYLCASSLGRNTDTQYFGPGTRLTVL.

The genes are TRBV18 and TRBJ1-2, with D tentatively TRBD1 (6 bases). Trimming stripped 6 bases from V and 1 base from J, with 15 bases between. The CDR3 has 15 amino acids. Germline V gene sequence: CDR1 KGHSH, CDR2 LQKENI. This chain's CDR3 is CASSPRDTHNYGYTF. Written as DNA, the CDR3 is TGTGCCAGCTCGCCTCGGGACACCCATAACTATGGCTACACCTTC.

This chain joins TRBV6-5 and TRBJ2-1; no reliable D call. This CDR3 is built from 13 residues. V gave up 6 bases and J gave up 4 bases, with 10 bases separating them. Germline V lookup: CDR1 MNHEY, CDR2 SVGAGI. The CDR3 protein is CASSFLGYNEQFF. CDR3 DNA: TGTGCCAGCAGCTTTCTAGGGTACAATGAGCAGTTCTTC.

V gene TRBV7-9 combines with J gene TRBJ2-1; 7 positions agree with TRBD2. The CDR3 runs 15 residues. V gave up 4 bases and J gave up 4 bases; unmatched junction bases: 7. Germline lookup yields CDR1 SEHNR and CDR2 FQNEAQ (reference sequence). This CDR3 is CASSSLAATYNEQFF. DNA of the CDR3: TGTGCCAGCAGCTCGCTAGCGGCGACGTACAATGAGCAGTTCTTC.

The chain recombines TRBV5-1 with TRBJ1-1, with 9 bases aligning to TRBD1. CDR3 length equals 17 residues. The V gene's germline CDR1 is SGHRS and CDR2 YFSETQ. Trimming cost V 0 bases and J 3 bases; bases outside gene matches: 9. The CDR3 here is CASSLGMGQGLDTEAFF. CDR3 nucleotide sequence: TGCGCCAGCAGCTTGGGGATGGGACAGGGTTTGGACACTGAAGCTTTCTTT.

This sequence joins TRBV5-1 and TRBJ2-7, with 9 bases aligning to TRBD2. The V gene end was trimmed by 3 bases and the J gene end by 3 bases; junction bases not matched to a gene: 10. The germline CDR1 and CDR2 sequences are SGHRS and YFSETQ. CDR3 length equals 16 residues. The CDR3 reads CASSSYTLAGLYEQYF. In DNA, the CDR3 is TGCGCCAGCAGCTCCTACACACTAGCGGGCCTCTACGAGCAGTACTTC.

This chain joins TRBV10-3 and TRBJ1-1; the D gene is possibly TRBD1 (5 bases). This CDR3 comprises 13 residues. CDR1 ENHRY and CDR2 SYGVKD come from the germline V gene. V was shortened by 7 bases and J by 2 bases, with 11 bases between the two germline ends. The CDR3 bases are TGTGCCATCACCGGGACTCTAAACACTGAAGCTTTCTTT. Amino acids: CAITGTLNTEAFF.

This clone was detected only a few times. The rearrangement links TRBV12-3 or TRBV12-4 to TRBJ1-6; weak D call: TRBD1 (6 bases). This CDR3 contains 13 residues. Between the trimmed V and J ends, which lost 3 bases and 11 bases, there was a span of 11 bases. CDR3: CASSFWTEAPLHF. In nucleotides, the CDR3 is TGTGCCAGCAGTTTTTGGACAGAAGCACCCCTCCACTTT.

The genes are TRBV4-3 and TRBJ2-3; 12 positions match TRBD2. V lost 0 bases to trimming and J lost 5 bases; unmatched junction nucleotides: 6. Germline-derived CDR1 and CDR2 are LGHNA and YSLEER. The CDR3 has 17 amino acids. CDR3 loop: CASSQDTSTSGGDTQYF. CDR3 nucleotides: TGCGCCAGCAGCCAAGATACGTCGACTAGCGGGGGAGATACGCAGTATTTT.

The rearrangement links TRBV5-8 to TRBJ2-2; D tentatively fits TRBD1 or TRBD2 (5 bases each). Trimming cost V 4 bases and J 3 bases, with 10 bases left between them. The CDR3 consists of 14 residues. Germline loops: CDR1 SGHTS, CDR2 YDEGEE. CDR3 in DNA: TGTGCCAGCAGCCCCGGGACGGACACCGGGGAGCTGTTTTTT. Amino acid sequence: CASSPGTDTGELFF.

The rearrangement links TRBV18 to TRBJ1-3; possible D gene TRBD1, 6 bases. The CDR3 length is 17 residues. V was trimmed by 1 base and J by 0 bases, leaving 13 bases between them. Per the germline V gene, CDR1 is KGHSH and CDR2 is LQKENI. CDR3 residues: CASSPQTTGISGNTIYF. CDR3 coding DNA: TGTGCCAGCTCACCACAGACCACAGGGATCTCTGGAAACACCATATATTTT.

CDR3 loop: CASSSIRDSNYGYTF. In DNA form, the CDR3 reads TGTGCCAGCAGCTCGATCCGGGACAGTAACTATGGCTACACCTTC. The J gene is TRBJ1-2, the V gene TRBV11-2; TRBD1 matches 7 bases. The trim removed 4 bases at V and 1 base at J, leaving 6 bases unmatched. This CDR3 is 15 amino acids long. Germline V gene sequence: CDR1 SGHAT, CDR2 FQNNGV.

The chain carries TRBV12-5 and TRBJ1-1, with D perhaps TRBD1 (5 bases). This CDR3 region has 16 residues. V shed 0 bases and J shed 6 bases, with 17 bases lying between them. Germline loops: CDR1 LGHNT, CDR2 FRNRAP. CDR3 DNA: TGTGCTAGTGGTTTGGTACTGGGACCGATAAGCGCTGAAGCTTTCTTT. This encodes CASGLVLGPISAEAFF.

The rearrangement links TRBV28 to TRBJ1-2; D is unclear. This CDR3 has 14 residues. V was pared by 8 bases and J by 3 bases, with 16 bases between. Germline V gives CDR1 MDHEN, CDR2 SYDVKM. In DNA, the CDR3 is TGTGCCAGCCAATCATTCGAATCTCACTATGGCTACACCTTC. Its translation is CASQSFESHYGYTF.

The table lists this clone with a few counts. This sequence joins TRBV19 and TRBJ1-2; D ambiguous. There are 14 residues in the CDR3. The germline gives CDR1 LNHDA, CDR2 SQIVND (reference sequence). Trimming took off 7 bases at V and 1 base at J, with 13 bases between the two ends. CDR3 protein: CASIDTYNNYGYTF. CDR3 nucleotides: TGTGCCAGTATCGACACCTACAATAACTATGGCTACACCTTC.

CDR3 loop: CASSVGTGSTEKLFF. The CDR3 DNA reads as TGTGCCAGCAGCGTAGGTACAGGGAGTACTGAAAAACTGTTTTTT. The chain carries TRBV9 and TRBJ1-4; TRBD1 might be the D (6 bases). There are 15 residues in the CDR3. CDR1 is SGDLS and CDR2 is YYNGEE in the germline V gene. V was pared by 0 bases and J by 7 bases, with 13 bases between. Using reference TRBV9 and TRBJ1-4 for the parts outside the CDR3, the full variable domain is DSGVTQTPKHLITATGQRVTLRCSPRSGDLSVYWYQQSLDQGLQFLIQYYNGEERAKGNILERFSAQQFPDLHSELNLSSLELGDSALYFCASSVGTGSTEKLFFGSGTQLSVL.

The chain is built from TRBV6-5 and TRBJ1-2; 9 bases map to TRBD1. CDR1 and CDR2 (germline): MNHEY, SVGAGI. Trimming cost V 6 bases and J 7 bases; bases outside gene matches: 6. The CDR3 is made up of 13 amino acids. In DNA form, the CDR3 reads TGTGCCAGCAGCTACGGGACAGGGACTGGCTACACCTTC. Amino acids: CASSYGTGTGYTF.

CDR3 region: CASSPEGSPSSGNTIYF. CDR3 DNA: TGCGCCAGCAGCCCGGAGGGGTCTCCTAGCTCTGGAAACACCATATATTTT. The rearrangement uses TRBV4-1 and TRBJ1-3; possibly TRBD1 for D (5 bases). The CDR3 has 17 amino acids. Germline CDR1 reads MGHRA; CDR2 reads YSYEKL. V lost 4 bases and J lost 0, with 16 bases in between.

V usage is TRBV10-2 and J usage is TRBJ2-7; 7 nucleotides align to TRBD1. CDR1 is WSHSY, CDR2 SAAADI, per germline. The CDR3 length is 14 residues. V was clipped by 6 bases and J by 2 bases; unmatched bases: 7. CDR3 DNA: TGCGCCAGCAGAAACAGGGGTGGCCCCTACGAGCAGTACTTC. Its protein product is CASRNRGGPYEQYF.